This T cell receptor beta chain stems from a study of blood T cell repertoires in COVID-19. The overall study: Samples taken during acute and convalescent COVID-19 were collected in the United States, Italy and Spain.

Germline CDR1 SNHLY, CDR2 FYNNEI. The CDR3 loop spans 15 amino acids. V gave up 3 bases and J gave up 1 base, with 12 bases separating them. As handled by the study authors: By means of reference gene primer amplification, nucleated cell counts were estimated. Libraries were prepared by immunoSEQ multiplex PCR; TCRdb keeps only in-frame clonotypes and omits some of them. V and J calls and clone size are given by that table; D and trimming were obtained from the DNA. The sample holds approximately 200,000 clones; approximately 86% are singletons and the top ten take 3.5% to 5.5%. Exposed enrollees had met someone with a PCR-confirmed or clinician-diagnosed COVID-19 case at some point within the 2 weeks before study entry.

Sequencing was performed on PBMCs or T cells enriched from blood (not recorded which). The chain uses TRBV2 and TRBJ1-1, with unresolved D. The sequence was collected from a woman in her thirties who had been exposed to COVID-19. CDR3 nucleotides: TGTGCCAGCAGTGAGGGGAGGAATCCGAACACTGAAGCTTTCTTT. Translating it yields CASSEGRNPNTEAFF. The whole variable domain, remainder taken from reference TRBV2 and TRBJ1-1, is EPEVTQTPSHQVTQMGQEVILRCVPISNHLYFYWYRQILGQKVEFLVSFYNNEISEKSEIFDDQFSVERPDGSNFTLKIRSTKLEDSAMYFCASSEGRNPNTEAFFGQGTRLTVV.